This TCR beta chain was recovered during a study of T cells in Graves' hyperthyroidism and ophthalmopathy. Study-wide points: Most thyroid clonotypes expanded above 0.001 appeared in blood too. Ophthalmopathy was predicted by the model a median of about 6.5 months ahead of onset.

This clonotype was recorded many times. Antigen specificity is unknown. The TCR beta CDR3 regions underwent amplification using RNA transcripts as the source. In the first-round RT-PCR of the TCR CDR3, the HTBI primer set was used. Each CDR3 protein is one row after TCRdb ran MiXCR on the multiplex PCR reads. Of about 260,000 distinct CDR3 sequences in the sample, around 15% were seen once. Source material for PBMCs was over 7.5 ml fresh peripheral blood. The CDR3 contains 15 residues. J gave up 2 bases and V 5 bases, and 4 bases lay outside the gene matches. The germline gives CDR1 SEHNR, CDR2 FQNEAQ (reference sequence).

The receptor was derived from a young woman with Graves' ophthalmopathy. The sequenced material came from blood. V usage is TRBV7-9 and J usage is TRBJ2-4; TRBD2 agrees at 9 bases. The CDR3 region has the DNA TGTGCCAGCAGCCTACTAGCGGGTCCCAAAAACATTCAGTACTTC. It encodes CASSLLAGPKNIQYF.